The 9 T cell receptor beta chains presented below share a single source sample, sequenced in a study of PD-1 blockade in classical Hodgkin lymphoma. Profiling relied on immunoSEQ multiplex PCR, and the TCRdb table lists in-frame clones only, not all of them. The sample consists of some 93,000 clones, 83% of them appearing once. As for time point: cycle 4 day 1 (C4D1), after about 6 weeks of nivolumab. Every single patient, without exception, relapsed after autologous stem cell transplantation, and brentuximab vedotin exposure varied. The specimen was peripheral blood mononuclear cells (PBMCs), collected before the fourth cycle of nivolumab. The origin of the receptors is a human donor with classical Hodgkin lymphoma.

V is TRBV23-1 and J is TRBJ2-2, with D possibly TRBD1 on 5 matching bases. TRBV23-1 is an open reading frame, and its role is uncertain. CDR3 size: 16 residues. V was shortened by 6 bases and J by 0 bases, with 14 bases between the two germline ends. The CDR3 nucleotides are TGCGCCAGCAGCCTCCTGACAGTCCCGAACACCGGGGAGCTGTTTTTT. Translation: CASSLLTVPNTGELFF.

The J gene is TRBJ2-2, the V gene TRBV5-4, with a possible D match to TRBD1 (6 bases). Trimming took 4 bases from V and 6 from J, leaving 16 bases between them. Germline CDR1 and CDR2: SGHNT and YYREEE (reference sequence). The CDR3 is 15 residues long. The CDR3 is CASSTAARGAGELFF. CDR3 DNA sequence: TGTGCCAGCAGCACGGCGGCCAGGGGTGCCGGGGAGCTGTTTTTT.

CDR3 sequence (DNA): TGTGCCAGCAGTGTGGCGACTAGCGGGAGCGGGGAGACCCAGTACTTC. It codes for CASSVATSGSGETQYF. The chain combines TRBV6-1 with TRBJ2-5; 12 bases are a match to TRBD2. Trimming cost V 4 bases and J 5 bases; bases outside gene matches: 8. Germline values: CDR1 MNHNS, CDR2 SASEGT. The CDR3 runs 16 residues.

The count of this clone is one. The V call is TRBV19, the J call TRBJ2-1, with D unresolved. Trimming removed 3 bases from V and 0 bases from J, with 12 bases in between. The germline V gene has CDR1 LNHDA and CDR2 SQIVND (reference sequence). This CDR3 spans 16 amino acids. CDR3 loop: CASSITPGTSYNEQFF. The DNA of the CDR3 is TGTGCCAGTAGTATCACCCCAGGTACCTCCTACAATGAGCAGTTCTTC.

The chain joins TRBV2 to TRBJ2-7, with 8 bases identical to TRBD1. The junction had 6 bases not matched to a gene; V was cut back by 7 bases and J by 4 bases. Germline V gives CDR1 SNHLY, CDR2 FYNNEI. The CDR3 sequence is 13 residues long. This chain's CDR3 is CASMAGGAYEQYF. The DNA of the CDR3 is TGTGCCAGCATGGCAGGGGGCGCGTACGAGCAGTACTTC.

CDR3 in DNA: TGTGCCAGCAGCTTGGGACTTAATCAGCCCCAGCATTTT. Translated: CASSLGLNQPQHF. The V gene is TRBV14, the J gene TRBJ1-5; D might be TRBD1 (5 bases). CDR3 length: 13 amino acids. The germline V and J ends were trimmed by 5 bases and 4 bases, with 9 bases remaining between them. Germline-derived CDR1 and CDR2 are SGHDN and FVKESK.

The chain recombines TRBV7-2 with TRBJ2-1, with 9 bases identical to TRBD2. CDR1 and CDR2 (germline): SGHTA, FQGNSA. The trim removed 1 base at V and 7 bases at J, leaving 5 bases unmatched. The CDR3 is made up of 15 amino acids. The CDR3 coding sequence is TGTGCCAGCAGCTTAGAAGCGGGAGGCGGGAATGAGCAGTTCTTC. Residues: CASSLEAGGGNEQFF.

The V call is TRBV7-9, the J call TRBJ2-5; D gene ambiguous. Germline lookup yields CDR1 SEHNR and CDR2 FQNEAQ (reference sequence). Deletions cut 3 bases from V and 2 bases from J, with 10 bases between. This CDR3 has 14 residues. This chain's CDR3 is CASSFLAVQETQYF. As DNA, the CDR3 is TGTGCCAGCAGCTTCCTGGCGGTTCAAGAGACCCAGTACTTC.

The chain has TRBV5-1 and TRBJ2-3; TRBD2 aligns across 8 bases. The CDR3 extends over 14 amino acids. The germline CDR1 and CDR2 sequences are SGHRS and YFSETQ. V shed 4 bases and J 4 bases; nucleotides not matched to a gene: 5. The CDR3 loop reads CASSEAGVADTQYF. CDR3 sequence (DNA): TGCGCCAGCAGCGAAGCGGGAGTGGCAGATACGCAGTATTTT.